The clone carrying this T cell receptor beta chain was observed at least ten times. These data come from a study of T-cell reconstitution after alpha-beta-depleted transplantation in children. Unique molecular identifiers were used to barcode this TCRbeta library. TCRdb fed the PCR reads into MiXCR, producing one record per CDR3 protein. The sample consists of around 250,000 distinct CDR3 sequences, more than 20% of them appearing once. The CDR3 has 13 amino acids. V was shortened by 7 bases and J by 1 base, with 13 bases between the two germline ends. Per germline, CDR1 DFQATT and CDR2 SNEGSKA (reference sequence).

The receptor's source is a girl aged 2-9 years with Fanconi anemia, due to receive a stem cell transplant. The chain combines TRBV20-1 with TRBJ1-1; TRBD1 is a possible D gene (5 bases). The specimen was PBMCs, collected before TCRalphabeta/CD19-depleted stem cell transplant. CDR3 loop: CSGATDTNTEAFF. The CDR3 region has the DNA TGCAGTGGTGCGACAGATACGAACACTGAAGCTTTCTTT.